This T cell receptor (beta chain) was observed in a study of blood T cells in healthy people across ages. Notes on the study in general: TCR beta diversity was tightly associated with the proportion of naive T cells.

The authors ran a second PCR of 7 to 11 cycles using a sample-barcoded 5' primer and a J-beta primer mix. TCRdb re-analysed the 5' RACE reads in MiXCR, keeping a single row per CDR3 protein. The table lists fewer than 650,000 distinct CDR3 sequences, about 26% of them singletons. Looked up from germline, CDR1 is MNHEY and CDR2 is SVGEGT. The CDR3 covers 13 residues. V was pared by 6 bases and J by 9 bases, with 15 bases between. To note about this clonotype: Its target is not known.

The same sample was also used in a study of T cells of mothers and their children.

This receptor was taken from a boy between 2 and 10 years old in good health. The sample was blood. The chain employs TRBV6-2 or TRBV6-3 and TRBJ2-1, with D possibly matching TRBD1 (6 bases). Here the CDR3 DNA reads TGTGCCAGCAGGCGGACAGTCGAAACTGAGCAGTTCTTC. Protein product: CASRRTVETEQFF.